Shown below are 13 T cell receptor beta chains from a single sample sequenced in a study of blood T cell repertoires in COVID-19 (TCRdb year 2020). Libraries were prepared through the immunoSEQ multiplex PCR assay. What TCRdb holds here is the immuneACCESS table cut down to in-frame rearrangements. Part of the clones is not present; checked against another copy, under half of the missing clones reflect an unresolved V gene, and the others are unexplained. The sample table shows over 100,000 clones, and around nine tenths are seen once. The leading ten clones occupy approximately 5.1% of the sample. Sequencing was carried out using peripheral blood. The source of these receptors is a human donor in a cohort sampled during active COVID-19.

The rearrangement uses TRBV7-2 and TRBJ1-3; tentatively, D is TRBD1 (6 bases). Trimming pared 5 bases from V and 0 bases from J, leaving 11 bases between. Germline CDR1 and CDR2: SGHTA and FQGNSA. This CDR3 is built from 15 residues. CDR3 amino acids: CASSIQGSSGNTIYF. The DNA for the CDR3 is TGTGCCAGCAGCATACAGGGATCCTCTGGAAACACCATATATTTT.

The rearrangement uses TRBV21-1 and TRBJ1-5; TRBD1 is taken as the D call from the table, unchecked against the DNA. TRBV21-1 counts as a pseudogene. CDR3 length equals 13 residues. CDR3 sequence (DNA): TGTGCCAGCAGCTCTGACAGGAATCAGCCCCAGCATTTT. It encodes CASSSDRNQPQHF.

J is TRBJ2-1 and V is TRBV7-9; tentative D call: TRBD2 (6 bases). Germline CDR1 reads SEHNR; CDR2 reads FQNEAQ (reference sequence). The length of the CDR3 is 13 residues. The germline V and J ends were trimmed by 3 bases and 5 bases, with 8 bases remaining between them. The CDR3 nucleotides are TGTGCCAGCAGCTTGGGACTTCACAATGAGCAGTTCTTC. Translation: CASSLGLHNEQFF.

The chain employs TRBV9 and TRBJ2-3; a weak D match, TRBD2 (7 bases). The V end lost 0 bases, the J end lost 8 bases, and 13 bases lay between the germline ends. From germline, CDR1 is SGDLS and CDR2 YYNGEE. The CDR3 is 14 amino acids. The CDR3 region is CASSVVGGAGTQYF. The CDR3 nucleotides are TGTGCCAGCAGCGTAGTGGGGGGGGCCGGTACGCAGTATTTT. The entire variable domain, with the rest obtained from reference TRBV9 and TRBJ2-3, is as follows: DSGVTQTPKHLITATGQRVTLRCSPRSGDLSVYWYQQSLDQGLQFLIQYYNGEERAKGNILERFSAQQFPDLHSELNLSSLELGDSALYFCASSVVGGAGTQYFGPGTRLTVL.

This chain joins TRBV4-1 and TRBJ2-7; 8 bases match TRBD1. The CDR3 runs to 13 residues. V gave up 5 bases and J gave up 4 bases; unmatched junction bases: 4. Germline CDR1 and CDR2: MGHRA and YSYEKL. The CDR3, as DNA: TGCGCCAGCAGCTCGACAGGGGAATACGAGCAGTACTTC. The encoded protein is CASSSTGEYEQYF.

The chain uses TRBV19 and TRBJ1-6; D perhaps matches TRBD1 (5 bases). CDR3 length: 15 amino acids. Trimming removed 5 bases at V and 12 bases at J, with 20 bases between. From germline, CDR1 is LNHDA and CDR2 SQIVND (reference sequence). In DNA, the CDR3 is TGTGCCAGTAGTCCATCGGGGGAGTCCAAAAGACCCCTCCACTTT. Its protein is CASSPSGESKRPLHF.

V usage is TRBV7-2 and J usage is TRBJ2-3; TRBD2 matches at 9 bases. The ends lost 3 bases at V and 4 bases at J; junction bases unmatched: 2. Germline assignment: CDR1 SGHTA and CDR2 FQGNSA. CDR3 size: 14 residues. CDR3 protein: CASSFSGGADTQYF. The CDR3 DNA sequence: TGTGCCAGCAGCTTTAGCGGGGGAGCAGATACGCAGTATTTT.

The chain carries TRBV5-6 and TRBJ1-3; unclear D gene. V dropped 2 bases and J dropped 2 bases, with 5 bases sitting between them. The CDR3 covers 13 residues. From germline, CDR1 is SGHDT and CDR2 YYEEEE. CDR3 in DNA: TGTGCCAGCAGCTTTAGTACTGGAAACACCATATATTTT. Translation: CASSFSTGNTIYF.

J is TRBJ2-3 and V is TRBV4-3, with 12 bases that match TRBD2. The CDR3 runs 18 residues. The germline V gene encodes CDR1 LGHNA and CDR2 YSLEER. V dropped 4 bases and J dropped 0; count of bases not matched to a gene: 8. CDR3 sequence (DNA): TGCGCCAGCAGCCGACAGAGGACTAGCGGGGCTAGCACAGATACGCAGTATTTT. This gives the protein CASSRQRTSGASTDTQYF.

The genes are TRBV10-3 and TRBJ2-3; 9 nucleotides align to TRBD1. V lost 4 bases to trimming and J lost 5 bases; unmatched junction nucleotides: 4. CDR3 length equals 14 residues. Per germline, CDR1 ENHRY and CDR2 SYGVKD. The CDR3 sequence: CAISADRGIDTQYF. For the CDR3, the DNA is TGTGCCATCAGTGCGGACAGGGGTATAGATACGCAGTATTTT.

This clone was found once. V gene TRBV4-2 combines with J gene TRBJ2-1, with D possibly being TRBD2 (7 bases). Germline V lookup: CDR1 LGHNA, CDR2 YNFKEQ. With 0 bases removed from V and 8 bases from J, the gap between germline ends came to 17 bases. The CDR3 spans 16 residues. CDR3 region: CASSQDLRGGKDEQFF. CDR3 in DNA: TGTGCCAGCAGCCAAGATCTGAGGGGGGGCAAGGATGAGCAGTTCTTC.

The chain employs TRBV28 and TRBJ2-2; D gene unclear. CDR1 and CDR2 (germline): MDHEN, SYDVKM. V lost 5 bases and J 0 bases, leaving 10 bases between the germline ends. CDR3 length: 15 residues. The CDR3, as DNA: TGTGCCAGCAGTCTCATTATAGCGAACACCGGGGAGCTGTTTTTT. Its translation: CASSLIIANTGELFF.

The chain employs TRBV5-6 and TRBJ2-3, with D possibly TRBD1 on 7 matching bases. This CDR3 has 13 residues. The V gene's germline CDR1 is SGHDT and CDR2 YYEEEE. Trimming left V 0 bases short and J 10 bases short, with 12 bases between. CDR3 sequence reads: CASSLGRDSPQYF. CDR3 bases: TGTGCCAGCAGCTTGGGGCGGGACAGCCCGCAGTATTTT.